This TCR beta chain was captured by sequencing in a study of graft-versus-host responses after intestinal transplantation (dated by TCRdb to the early 2020s). For the wider study: The transplants that recipients got were multivisceral, liver-intestinal, or isolated intestinal. Of the 20 to 30 intestinal transplant recipients enrolled in the cohort, one of whom was a retransplant, a few patients without pretransplant specimens were excluded. Rather than going through the commercial service, samples from three later patients were sequenced in-house on an Illumina MiSeq and processed with MiXCR. After intestinal transplantation, graft-versus-host and host-versus-graft alloreactive T cell clones in the graft, circulation and bone marrow were tracked using bulk TCR-beta CDR3 sequencing. To identify alloreactive clones, pre-transplant mixed lymphocyte reaction products were sequenced and then compared with unstimulated pre-transplant donor and recipient T cells. Anti-thymocyte globulin induction was given to all recipients, followed by maintenance tacrolimus and steroids for approximately three years. Donor T cell macrochimerism was defined as a peak of at least 4% donor T cells among recipient peripheral blood mononuclear cells.

To note about this clone: Its binding antigen is unknown. No much larger clone is present one base from it, and per-base qualities are unavailable.

Dithiothreitol, EDTA incubations and collagenase D digestion were used to isolate intraepithelial and lamina propria lymphocytes from graft specimens. Bulk TCR-beta sequencing was performed on serial intestinal graft biopsy specimens collected as late as 600 days after transplant. The library was prepared using the immunoSEQ multiplex PCR assay. For most patients, high-throughput TCR-beta CDR3 sequencing of genomic DNA was performed by Adaptive Biotechnologies. In the source study's methods: Adaptive's ImmunoSEQ software supplied the TCR sequencing data for 15 to 20 patients, while MiXCR and VDJtools were used to process three other patients. CDR3 nucleotide sequences shared between donor and recipient were removed because their origin could not be assigned. To count as alloreactive, a clone needed at least 2-fold expansion over unstimulated cells and a minimum CFSE-low frequency of 0.002% (template counts) or 0.001% (read counts). A clone was considered mappable if detected in the sequenced pre-transplant spleen, lymph node, or MLR CFSE-low populations of the donor or recipient. The cumulative frequency of alloreactive clones was calculated as a percentage of all sequences, weighted by copy number. Drawn from immuneACCESS, this table holds only the in-frame rearrangements with V and J called that TCRdb kept. Clones are partly lost; checked studies trace under half to an unresolved V gene and leave the rest unexplained. Clone size and V and J calls were adopted from that table, with D and trimming inferred from the DNA. The sample table shows under 9,000 clones, and roughly 70% are seen once. The ten biggest clones cover roughly 29% of the sample.

Study-wide findings and limitations: GvH clones were found in recipient bone marrow, and some of the GvH clones appeared earlier in ileal mucosa or blood, which is consistent with an intestinal mucosal origin. Early after transplant, declines in HvG clones were associated with peak levels of circulating GvH clones. In patients with donor T cell macrochimerism, the allografts had high GvH to HvG T cell clonal ratios. The relatively low number and heterogeneity of intestinal transplant patients limited the conclusions.

V loses 4 bases at its end and J loses 4 bases; junction bases beyond the gene matches: 3. Its CDR3 holds 14 amino acids, cysteine through phenylalanine. The only DNA kept is the CDR3, 42 bases in frame from the first base. CDR1 and CDR2 are drawn from the germline V gene: MGHDK, SYGVNS. The sequencing used ileum tissue, collected roughly 490 days after intestinal transplant. The sequence came from a human patient who received an intestinal transplant, so some T cells may come from the graft donor. The sequence joins TRBV25-1 to TRBJ1-2, with 10 central nucleotides matching TRBD1. The CDR3: CASSGRTGGYGYTF. In nucleotide form, the sequence is TGTGCCAGCAGTGGTAGGACAGGGGGCTATGGCTACACCTTC.